This T cell receptor beta chain derives from a study of T-cell reconstitution after alpha-beta-depleted transplantation in children. The TCRbeta library incorporated unique molecular identifiers. TCRdb reanalysed the PCR reads using MiXCR and keeps one entry per CDR3 protein. The table shows 200,000 to 250,000 distinct CDR3 sequences, with roughly a tenth occurring only once. The V end was cut by 2 bases, the J end by 5 bases, with 12 bases between. The CDR3 runs 15 residues. This clonotype has at least ten counts. The rearrangement joins TRBV12-3 or TRBV12-4 to TRBJ2-2, with D maybe TRBD1 (6 bases). The receptor was derived from a human donor who donated a stem cell graft to a child with acute lymphoblastic leukemia. Sequences were derived from PBMCs from the stem cell graft donor, sampled from the stem cell graft. This CDR3 is CASSLLAGETGELFF. The CDR3 region has the DNA TGTGCCAGCAGTTTACTGGCAGGGGAAACCGGGGAGCTGTTTTTT.